Below, 11 T cell receptor beta chains from the same sample are listed, as sequenced in a study of blood T cells in healthy people across ages (dated by TCRdb to 2013 to 2016). Library preparation employed 5' RACE. The sequencer was an Illumina HiSeq 2500. A second PCR of about 7 to 12 cycles was run with a J-beta primer mix and a sample-barcoded 5' primer. Using fastp trimming at Q25 and MiXCR clonotype assembly, TCRdb reanalyzed the public sequencing data and kept in-frame beta chains. Rows are combined by CDR3 protein, so each entry shows the most common genes and DNA. The sample table records 550,000 to 800,000 distinct CDR3 sequences; about a third of these occur just once. The ten largest clones add up to 15% of the sample. The specimen was blood. The receptor set was obtained from a woman older than 75 in good health. Donor details come from another sample of the same person, matched by shared clones.

There are many counts of this clonotype. This sequence joins TRBV5-1 and TRBJ1-2; D is possibly TRBD1 (5 bases). The CDR3 contains 14 residues. V was shortened by 4 bases and J by 3 bases, with 13 bases between the two germline ends. Germline V CDR1 and CDR2: SGHRS, YFSETQ. The CDR3: CASSPGQGHYGYTF. In nucleotides, the CDR3 is TGCGCCAGCAGCCCTGGGCAGGGCCACTATGGCTACACCTTC.

This clonotype was seen many times. The chain is built from TRBV7-9 and TRBJ2-1; 12 nucleotides agree with TRBD2. V dropped 5 bases and J dropped 5; count of bases not matched to a gene: 13. Germline loops: CDR1 SEHNR, CDR2 FQNEAQ (reference sequence). This CDR3 spans 18 amino acids. CDR3 region: CASSLLGTSGGSNNEQFF. The CDR3 DNA is TGTGCCAGCAGCCTCCTGGGAACTAGCGGGGGGTCGAACAATGAGCAGTTCTTC.

Notes on this clonotype: Possible read error: a much larger clone is one base away. The rearrangement links TRBV11-1 to TRBJ2-7; TRBD1 is a possible D gene (6 bases). With 7 bases removed from V and 0 bases from J, the gap between germline ends came to 13 bases. Germline values: CDR1 SGHAT, CDR2 FQDESV (reference sequence). The length of the CDR3 is 14 residues. The CDR3 region is CASNFRGRSYEQYF. The CDR3 bases are TGTGCCAGCAACTTCAGGGGCCGCTCCTACGAGCAGTACTTC.

This clonotype has ten or more counts. CDR3 in amino acids: CASSSQGRGNIQYF. Written as DNA, the CDR3 is TGTGCCAGCAGCTCTCAGGGGAGAGGGAACATTCAGTACTTC. This sequence joins TRBV5-5 and TRBJ2-4; D perhaps matches TRBD1 (6 bases). The germline gives CDR1 SGHKS, CDR2 YYEKEE (reference sequence). The CDR3 totals 14 residues. The V gene lost 3 bases and the J gene lost 7 bases, with 14 bases spanning the gap.

This clonotype was counted between two and nine times. The genes are TRBV4-1 and TRBJ1-4, with 9 bases matching TRBD1. CDR1 and CDR2 (germline): MGHRA, YSYEKL. The CDR3 runs to 14 residues. V was clipped by 1 base and J by 7 bases; unmatched bases: 1. The CDR3 DNA follows: TGCGCCAGCAGCCAAGGACAGGGGGTTGAAAAACTGTTTTTT. This codes for CASSQGQGVEKLFF.

A few counts support this clonotype. The chain recombines TRBV5-1 with TRBJ1-1, with D perhaps TRBD1 (5 bases). The CDR3 has 16 amino acids. V dropped 0 bases and J dropped 0 bases, with 12 bases sitting between them. Germline CDR1 SGHRS, CDR2 YFSETQ. CDR3 residues: CASSLGPGRMNTEAFF. Written as DNA, the CDR3 is TGCGCCAGCAGCTTGGGCCCGGGGCGGATGAACACTGAAGCTTTCTTT.

As to this clonotype: One end of the junction fails to match germline, which may point to a read error. The chain recombines TRBV9 with TRBJ2-4, with TRBD2 matching over 8 bases. Germline lookup yields CDR1 SGDLS and CDR2 YYNGEE. The CDR3 is made up of 15 amino acids. CDR3 in DNA: TGTGCCGGCAGCCCGCACGGGAGGGACCAAGAGACCCAGGACTTC. Translating gives CAGSPHGRDQETQDF.

This clonotype appeared many times. The rearrangement links TRBV20-1 to TRBJ1-5; maybe TRBD1 (5 bases). V was cut by 3 bases and J by 6 bases, with 12 bases left in between. The CDR3 loop spans 13 amino acids. CDR1 is DFQATT, CDR2 SNEGSKA, per germline (reference sequence). In DNA, the CDR3 is TGCAGTGCTAGTCGGGGGTTCAGTCAGCCCCAGCATTTT. Translating gives CSASRGFSQPQHF.

This rearrangement joins TRBV2 to TRBJ2-3; 7 positions agree with TRBD2. Germline V lookup: CDR1 SNHLY, CDR2 FYNNEI. The junction had 6 bases not matched to a gene; V was cut back by 9 bases and J by 3 bases. This CDR3 spans 13 amino acids. This chain's CDR3 is CASAGERTDTQYF. CDR3 bases: TGTGCCAGTGCGGGGGAGAGAACAGATACGCAGTATTTT.

Regarding this clonotype: It may be a read error: a sequence one base away is much more abundant. Without the conserved terminal phenylalanine or tryptophan, this CDR3 likely stems from a read error. The gene calls are TRBV7-2 and TRBJ2-5; tentative D call: TRBD1 (6 bases). Deletions cut 5 bases from V and 5 bases from J, with 15 bases between. The CDR3 has 14 residues. The germline gives CDR1 SGHTA, CDR2 FQGNSA. The CDR3 nucleotides are TGTGCCAGCAGCCCTATGGGCCAGGGGGAGACCCAGTACGTC. This codes for CASSPMGQGETQYV.

The chain employs TRBV7-9 and TRBJ1-1, with D perhaps matching TRBD1 (5 bases). CDR1 and CDR2 from the germline V gene are SEHNR and FQNEAQ (reference sequence). The CDR3 totals 13 residues. The V end was cut by 8 bases, the J end by 10 bases, with 20 bases between. The CDR3 region is CASALLPRGSAFF. The CDR3 DNA is TGTGCCAGCGCCTTATTACCTAGGGGTTCAGCTTTCTTT.